A selection of T cell receptor beta chains follows, all from one sample in a study of cytomegalovirus exposure and HLA in healthy donors. The repertoire was sequenced with immunoSEQ multiplex PCR; TCRdb's copy has only in-frame clones and lacks some. The table lists around 130,000 clones, about 8.5% of them singletons. The sequencing sample was made of PBMCs. These receptors all come from a man between 35 and 55 years old in good health and CMV-seronegative. CDR3s include the opening cysteine and the closing phenylalanine or tryptophan.

TRBJ2-3	TRBV28	CASSIVEGQGVDTQYF
.	TRBV4-2	CASSHTGTAYEQYF
TRBJ1-1	TRBV9	CASSEEGYVNTEAFF
TRBJ2-4	TRBV4-1	CASRLDKNIQYF
TRBJ1-5	TRBV7-2	CASSLDSPYSNQPQHF
TRBJ1-6	TRBV10-2	CASSSLNSPLHF
TRBJ2-3	TRBV27	CASSFTGGTQYF
TRBJ1-5	TRBV6-6	CASSLNRYNQPQHF
TRBJ1-5	TRBV28	CASSPPRGLTSYNQPQHF
TRBJ2-3	TRBV2	CASSRYNTGLLTDTQYF
TRBJ2-3	TRBV6-4	CASSEGQGSTDTQYF
TRBJ2-3	TRBV18	CASSGRTSVTDTQYF
TRBJ1-6	TRBV9	CASSADPRTLHF
TRBJ2-7	TRBV4-3	CASSQGVTGVIYEQYF
TRBJ1-4	TRBV2	CATRDSLNEKLFF
TRBJ2-2	TRBV30	CAWRGDTGFANTGELFF
TRBJ2-3	TRBV5-1	CASTDRVTDTQYF
TRBJ1-1	TRBV7-9	CASSFNTNTEAFF
TRBJ1-1	TRBV30	CAWSPPSTEAFF
TRBJ2-7	TRBV14	CASSHETRRSEQYF
TRBJ1-1	TRBV6-1	CASFLDRNTEAFF
TRBJ1-4	TRBV6-5	CASRLTQGAEKLFF
TRBJ1-5	TRBV19	CASSTLGQSNQPQHF
TRBJ1-1	TRBV29-1	CSVDRQGVTEAFF
TRBJ1-4	TRBV6-1	CASGETRATNEKLFF
TRBJ1-2	TRBV9	CASSPEKRTYSFLSGYTF
TRBJ1-2	TRBV6-5	CASSYVMADYGYTF
TRBJ2-1	TRBV5-6	CASSFSESSYNEQFF
TRBJ1-6	TRBV7-6	CASASGTGYNSPLHF
TRBJ2-7	TRBV10-3	CAISGSGYEQYF
TRBJ2-1	TRBV7-2	CASSLGSFSSIRNEQFF
TRBJ2-5	TRBV5-1	CASSGTSGGAPTQYF
TRBJ1-2	TRBV9	CASSARPGDYGYTF
TRBJ2-2	TRBV11-2	CASSLRGQNTGELFF
TRBJ2-5	TRBV7-3	CASSLGAGGQETQYF
TRBJ1-1	TRBV18	CASSQVRGDTEAFF
TRBJ1-3	TRBV30	CAWSATAGNTIYF
TRBJ2-1	TRBV13	CASRPRQSSYNEQFF
TRBJ1-3	TRBV6-5	CASSYNRDNTIYF
TRBJ1-1	TRBV7-8	CASSLVQGTPEAFF
TRBJ1-3	TRBV6-5	CASSYDRAGGNTIYF
TRBJ2-1	TRBV30	CAWSGSGNSYNEQFF
TRBJ2-5	TRBV10-2	CASSGSGGETQYF
TRBJ1-2	TRBV6-5	CASSSDRGYGYTF
TRBJ2-1	TRBV4-1	CASRQDSNEQFF
TRBJ2-3	TRBV7-8	CASSLSVPGTDTQYF
TRBJ2-2	TRBV6-5	CASMGRGVPGELFF
TRBJ1-2	TRBV6-6	CASSSPGQGNYGYTF
TRBJ1-1	TRBV20-1	CSARQSREAFF